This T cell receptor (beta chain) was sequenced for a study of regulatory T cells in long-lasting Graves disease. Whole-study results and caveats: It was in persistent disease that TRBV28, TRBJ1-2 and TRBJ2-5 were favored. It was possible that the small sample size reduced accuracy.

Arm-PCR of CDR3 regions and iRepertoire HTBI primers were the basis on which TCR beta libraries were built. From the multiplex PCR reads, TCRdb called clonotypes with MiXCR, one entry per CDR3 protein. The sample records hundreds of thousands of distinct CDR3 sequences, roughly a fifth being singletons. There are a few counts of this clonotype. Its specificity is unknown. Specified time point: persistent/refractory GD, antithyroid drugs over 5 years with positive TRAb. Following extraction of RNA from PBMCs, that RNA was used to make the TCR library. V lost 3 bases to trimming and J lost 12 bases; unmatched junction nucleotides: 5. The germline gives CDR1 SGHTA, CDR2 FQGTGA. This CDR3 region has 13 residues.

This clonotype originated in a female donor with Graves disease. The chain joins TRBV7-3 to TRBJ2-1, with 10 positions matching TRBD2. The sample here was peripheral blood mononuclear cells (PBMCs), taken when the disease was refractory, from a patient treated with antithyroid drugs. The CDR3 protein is CASSLSSGSGQFF. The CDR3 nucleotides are TGTGCCAGCAGCTTGTCTAGCGGGAGCGGGCAGTTCTTC.